The entry that follows covers one T cell receptor beta chain sequence. Its antigen is still unknown. No qualities accompany the bases; no much larger clone lies one base away. The donors were healthy, HIV-negative adults who had no recently reported acute infections or vaccinations. All donors were Caucasian adults living in Nashville, Tennessee, USA. CD4+ T cells were enriched by magnetic negative selection, after which naive cells were positively selected on CD45RA and the negative fraction was taken as the memory subset. Blood was collected by leukapheresis, and PBMCs were isolated by Ficoll-Histopaque density gradient centrifugation and then cryopreserved in liquid nitrogen vapor phase. Analytical flow cytometry was used to check the purity and quantity of every magnetically sorted T cell population. Genomic DNA was isolated from every sorted fraction and measured by UV absorbance on a Nanodrop 2000c.

The data stem from a study of shared clonotypes between healthy human individuals (dated by TCRdb to about 2020). A note on the overall study: The cohort included a few men and a couple of women between 18 and 49 years of age. For each donor, CD4 naive and CD4 memory were each run on three plates, CD8 naive on two plates, and CD8 memory on one plate. Blood TCR repertoires of a handful of healthy adults were deeply sequenced to estimate repertoire size and the extent of clonotype sharing between individuals. Libraries were prepared and TCR repertoires were sequenced by different laboratories using diverse techniques, in order to increase sequencing depth and limit assay-specific biases. Each donor's leukapheresis produced roughly between about 0.8 and 10 billion PBMCs.

Summary of the overall study and its limitations: Sampling was restricted to blood, and TCR repertoires in tissues likely differ from the TCR repertoires found in blood. The small number of donors limited the genetic and exposure-history diversity represented. Compared with non-shared clonotypes, the clonotypes found in all four sorted-subset donors had higher generation probabilities. Rarefaction of sorted-subset datasets indicated incomplete sequencing despite the large sequencing depth. Larger estimated clonotype richness was generally found for naive subsets than for memory subsets. Based on pairwise subsampling, the degree of clonotype sharing among donors was expected to be affected by sequencing depth. Across several donors, roughly 5.1% of naive CD4, around 3.5% of naive CD8, 2% to 2.5% of memory CD4, and about 0.44% of memory CD8 clonotypes were shared.

The germline V gene yields SGHTA for CDR1 and FQGNSA for CDR2. Counted from cysteine to phenylalanine, this CDR3 has 15 amino acids. The kept DNA is CDR3 alone, 45 bases in frame from the first base. V and J lose 2 bases and 5 bases, and a span of 16 bases separates them. Using the deep immunoSEQ assay, TCR CDR3 regions were amplified from genomic DNA by multiplex PCR. Extracted genomic DNA from each cell subset was distributed evenly across all wells of several immunoSEQ 96-well plates, and each plate was treated as a replicate. For sorted subsets, around 0.2 ug genomic DNA, equal to 30,000 or so T cell genomes, was loaded into each replicate PCR. The purified libraries were quantified using a Qubit 3.0 fluorometer, sized with a Bioanalyzer 2100, and then quantified again using the KAPA Library Quantification kit. A separate single-read 150-cycle Illumina NextSeq 550 flow cell was used to sequence each immunoSEQ 96-well plate. Per the source publication's procedure: Because the immunoSEQ output held only junctional sequences and lacked quality scores, the filtering could not match the filtering applied to full-length reads. Sequences were annotated with PyIR, a Python wrapper for IgBLAST v1.9, using IMGT germline references to assign V/J genes and CDR3. Any read was removed if the V/J assignment was weak (E-value above 1e-6), the CDR3 was missing, or the read contained stop codons, out-of-frame junctions, or ambiguous translated residues. A V3J clonotype was defined by an identical inferred V gene, J gene, and CDR3 amino acid sequence. Percentage overlap between repertoires was computed as shared unique clonotypes divided by the size of the smaller repertoire. Richness of each repertoire was evaluated using RTK rarefaction, the Chao1 estimator, and Recon v2.1 estimates of unobserved clonotypes. Generation probabilities were computed with OLGA for all TCRbeta clonotypes obtained by the gDNA method from four donors. Drawn from immuneACCESS, this table holds only the in-frame rearrangements with V and J called that TCRdb kept. Clones are partly lost; checked studies trace under half to an unresolved V gene and leave the rest unexplained. For V, J and clone size, that table is used; D and trimming come from the DNA. In this sample the table shows 1,100,000 or so clones, about 80% of which occur a single time. The ten largest clones add up to approximately 0.52% of the sample.

The TCR sequence derives from a man aged 18 to 30 in good health. Some clones in this sample may be carry-over from other donors' samples. Sequencing input: memory CD4+ T cells from PBMCs. The sample's cell subset or site label, in plain terms: CD45RA-negative fraction. The chain employs TRBV7-2 and TRBJ2-7; the D gene remains uncertain. In nucleotides, the sequence is TGTGCCAGCAGCTTAAAGTATGGGTCCACTAACGAGCAGTACTTC. Translated, it gives CASSLKYGSTNEQYF.